What follows are 6 T cell receptor beta chains derived from one specimen sequenced in a study of blood T cell repertoires in COVID-19. Produced via immunoSEQ multiplex PCR; TCRdb's table is partial and in-frame only. The sample includes about 53,000 clones, 86% of them seen just once. The sequenced material came from peripheral blood. The receptors here all came from a man older than 75 with acute or convalescent COVID-19.

The rearrangement joins TRBV3-1 (or the pseudogene TRBV3-2) to TRBJ2-7; D perhaps matches TRBD1 (6 bases). CDR3 size: 17 residues. Germline V gene lookup returns CDR1 LGHDT and CDR2 YNNKEL (reference sequence). V dropped 5 bases and J dropped 1 base, with 21 bases sitting between them. CDR3 in amino acids: CASSFGPWRTASYEQYF. In nucleotides, the CDR3 is TGTGCCAGCAGCTTTGGGCCTTGGAGGACAGCGTCCTACGAGCAGTACTTC.

The gene calls are TRBV7-9 and TRBJ1-6; D not certain. The CDR3 sequence is 14 residues long. Trimming pared 1 base from V and 8 bases from J, leaving 9 bases between. From germline, CDR1 is SEHNR and CDR2 FQNEAQ (reference sequence). The CDR3 region is CASSLGQVYSPLHF. The CDR3 bases are TGTGCCAGCAGCTTAGGGCAGGTTTATTCACCCCTCCACTTT.

CDR3 residues: CASSPFVNSYEQYF. The CDR3 bases are TGTGCCAGCTCACCGTTTGTCAATTCCTACGAGCAGTACTTC. The rearrangement joins TRBV18 to TRBJ2-7; no firm D call. Germline V gives CDR1 KGHSH, CDR2 LQKENI. The CDR3 runs to 14 residues. V shed 3 bases and J shed 1 base, with 10 bases lying between them. Using reference TRBV18 and TRBJ2-7 for the parts outside the CDR3, the full variable domain is NAGVMQNPRHLVRRRGQEARLRCSPMKGHSHVYWYRQLPEEGLKFMVYLQKENIIDESGMPKERFSAEFPKEGPSILRIQQVVRGDSAAYFCASSPFVNSYEQYFGPGTRLTVT.

This sequence joins TRBV6-5 and TRBJ1-5, with D possibly being TRBD1 (5 bases). The CDR3 sequence is 12 residues long. CDR1 and CDR2 from the germline V gene are MNHEY and SVGAGI. Trimming cost V 5 bases and J 8 bases, with 10 bases left between them. CDR3 residues: CASSTGQKPQHF. Here the CDR3 DNA reads TGTGCCAGCAGTACCGGACAAAAGCCCCAGCATTTT.

The chain links TRBV14 to TRBJ1-5; 7 nucleotides agree with TRBD1. Germline lookup yields CDR1 SGHDN and CDR2 FVKESK. J lost 4 bases, V lost 6 bases, and 6 bases had no gene match. The CDR3 loop spans 14 amino acids. CDR3 DNA: TGTGCCAGCAGACTCGACAGGGTTAATCAGCCCCAGCATTTT. It is translated as CASRLDRVNQPQHF. Full variable domain (missing parts from reference TRBV14 and TRBJ1-5): EAGVTQFPSHSVIEKGQTVTLRCDPISGHDNLYWYRRVMGKEIKFLLHFVKESKQDESGMPNNRFLAERTGGTYSTLKVQPAELEDSGVYFCASRLDRVNQPQHFGDGTRLSIL.

This clone was seen a few times. The V call is TRBV11-2, the J call TRBJ1-5; no clear D. The CDR3 is made up of 14 amino acids. CDR1 and CDR2 from the germline V gene are SGHAT and FQNNGV. V was trimmed by 1 base and J by 1 base, leaving 5 bases between them. The CDR3 nucleotides read TGTGCCAGCAGCTTAGCGGGGAGCAATCAGCCCCAGCATTTT. Amino acids: CASSLAGSNQPQHF.